These T cell receptor beta chains were read from a single sample in a study of blood T cells in healthy people across ages. In TCRdb, the 5' RACE reads were re-called with MiXCR into one record per CDR3 protein. The sample consists of fewer than 600,000 distinct CDR3 sequences, 25% to 35% of them appearing once. This sample also appeared in a second study, on T cells of mothers and their children.

Sequenced: blood. These receptors came from a boy aged 2 to 10 in good health. Both conserved end residues are part of each CDR3. Each record gives: CDR3 protein, CDR3 DNA, V gene, J gene, D gene, clone size. D genes are given only for firm matches. Rows give clone size only sometimes, using once, few, many, or a class for an expanded clone.

CASTASFGETQYF	TGTGCCAGCACAGCGTCGTTTGGAGAGACCCAGTACTTC	TRBV6-2/TRBV6-3	TRBJ2-5	-	-
CASKERVLGTEAFF	TGCGCCAGCAAGGAGCGGGTATTGGGCACTGAAGCTTTCTTT	TRBV10-2	TRBJ1-1	-	-
CASSLEGETQYF	TGCGCCAGCAGCTTGGAAGGGGAGACCCAGTACTTC	TRBV5-1	TRBJ2-5	-	many
CASSFEKSTDTQYF	TGCGCCAGCAGCTTTGAGAAGTCCACAGATACGCAGTATTTT	TRBV5-1	TRBJ2-3	-	few
CASSLSSGYNEQFF	TGTGCCAGCAGCTTGTCGAGCGGGTACAATGAGCAGTTCTTC	TRBV5-5	TRBJ2-1	-	many
CASSLAGQTTYGYTF	TGCGCCAGCAGCTTGGCCGGACAGACCACCTATGGCTACACCTTC	TRBV5-1	TRBJ1-2	-	-
CASSSTGLEEKLFF	TGCGCCAGCAGCTCGACAGGCCTAGAAGAAAAACTGTTTTTT	TRBV5-1	TRBJ1-4	-	few
CSVEVRQGGYTF	TGCAGCGTTGAAGTCCGGCAGGGTGGCTACACCTTC	TRBV29-1	TRBJ1-2	-	-
CASSVGFGANEKLFF	TGTGCCAGCAGCGTAGGCTTTGGGGCGAATGAAAAACTGTTTTTT	TRBV9	TRBJ1-4	-	-
CSGSKGTYEQYF	TGCAGCGGGTCAAAAGGAACCTACGAGCAGTACTTC	TRBV29-1	TRBJ2-7	-	-
CASSFLRRREEETQYF	TGTGCCAGCAGCTTCCTACGGCGGAGGGAAGAAGAGACCCAGTACTTC	TRBV7-9	TRBJ2-5	-	-
CASSHLTQAETQYF	TGTGCCAGCAGCCACCTGACCCAAGCGGAGACCCAGTACTTC	TRBV3-1	TRBJ2-5	-	-
CASSSLTGQETQYF	TGTGCCAGCAGCTCCTTGACAGGCCAAGAGACCCAGTACTTC	TRBV5-5	TRBJ2-5	-	few
CASSPLAGPQYF	TGTGCCAGCAGCCCACTAGCGGGCCCCCAGTACTTC	TRBV5-6	TRBJ2-5	TRBD2	few
CASSLKGRDNQPQHF	TGTGCCAGCAGCTTAAAGGGGAGGGATAATCAGCCCCAGCATTTT	TRBV7-2	TRBJ1-5	-	-
CASSLGRSPYNEHFF	TGTGCCAGCAGCTTAGGACGGAGTCCCTACAATGAGCACTTCTTC	TRBV5-6	TRBJ2-5	-	-
CASSKSAGQETQYF	TGTGCCAGCAGCAAGTCGGCGGGACAAGAGACCCAGTACTTC	TRBV21-1	TRBJ2-5	-	-
CATSRGGRDYNEQFF	TGTGCCACCAGCAGGGGAGGCAGGGACTACAATGAGCAGTTCTTC	TRBV15	TRBJ2-1	-	-
CASSYSILNEQFF	TGTGCCAGCAGTTACTCGATCCTAAATGAGCAGTTCTTC	TRBV6-5	TRBJ2-1	-	few
CASPPLTVSYNEQFF	TGTGCCAGCCCACCACTCACAGTCTCCTACAATGAGCAGTTCTTC	TRBV18	TRBJ2-1	-	-
CASSPGRANYGYTF	TGTGCCAGCAGCCCCGGTCGAGCTAACTATGGCTACACCTTC	TRBV5-5	TRBJ1-2	-	-
CASSSSSGWSLETQYF	TGTGCCAGCAGTTCCTCAAGCGGGTGGTCGTTGGAGACCCAGTACTTC	TRBV27	TRBJ2-5	-	-
CASRLDSYTGELFF	TGCGCCAGCAGGTTGGACAGTTACACCGGGGAGCTGTTTTTT	TRBV5-1	TRBJ2-2	-	few
CASSNNRDRVHEQYF	TGTGCCAGCAGCAATAACCGGGACAGGGTCCACGAGCAGTACTTC	TRBV5-4	TRBJ2-7	TRBD1	-
CASSLTGAADTQYF	TGTGCCAGCTCACTTACGGGAGCGGCAGATACGCAGTATTTT	TRBV18	TRBJ2-3	-	-
CASSPDRGRGDTQYF	TGTGCCAGCTCACCAGACAGGGGGCGCGGGGATACGCAGTATTTT	TRBV18	TRBJ2-3	TRBD1	-
CASRPSMRETQYF	TGCGCCAGCAGGCCGAGCATGAGAGAGACCCAGTACTTC	TRBV5-1	TRBJ2-5	-	-
CSASLGHSYGYTF	TGCAGTGCTAGCCTGGGACACTCCTATGGCTACACCTTC	TRBV20-1	TRBJ1-2	-	-
CSASAPQLAGVGSEQFF	TGCAGTGCTAGCGCTCCCCAACTAGCGGGAGTGGGTAGTGAGCAGTTCTTC	TRBV20-1	TRBJ2-1	TRBD2	-
CATSRGGLGELGGYTF	TGTGCCACCAGCAGAGGGGGCCTGGGGGAATTGGGAGGCTACACCTTC	TRBV15	TRBJ1-2	-	few
CASSVAWSSYNEQFF	TGTGCCAGCAGTGTAGCGTGGAGCTCCTACAATGAGCAGTTCTTC	TRBV12-3/TRBV12-4	TRBJ2-1	-	-
CASSLGRGGPNTGELFF	TGCGCCAGCAGCCTCGGAAGGGGAGGCCCGAACACCGGGGAGCTGTTTTTT	TRBV4-3	TRBJ2-2	-	few
CASSLVREWSTGELFF	TGTGCCAGCAGCTTGGTTCGGGAGTGGAGCACCGGGGAGCTGTTTTTT	TRBV5-5	TRBJ2-2	-	-
CATSGYGATNEKLFF	TGTGCCACCAGCGGTTACGGTGCAACTAATGAAAAACTGTTTTTT	TRBV15	TRBJ1-4	-	few
CASSSEARDGIEQYF	TGTGCCAGCAGCTCGGAGGCCCGGGACGGAATAGAGCAGTACTTC	TRBV5-6	TRBJ2-7	-	once
CASSAANTGELFF	TGTGCCAGCTCGGCGGCGAACACCGGGGAGCTGTTTTTT	TRBV14	TRBJ2-2	-	few
CASGRGTSGSYEQYF	TGTGCCAGCGGTCGAGGGACTAGCGGGAGCTACGAGCAGTACTTC	TRBV6-1	TRBJ2-7	TRBD2	few
CATGQKAGTQYF	TGTGCCACGGGCCAAAAGGCGGGGACCCAGTACTTC	TRBV3-1	TRBJ2-5	-	few
CSVVGREADTQYF	TGCAGCGTTGTAGGGCGGGAGGCAGATACGCAGTATTTT	TRBV29-1	TRBJ2-3	TRBD2	few
CASSNQGPAGTDTQYF	TGTGCCAGCAGTAATCAGGGTCCCGCGGGGACAGATACGCAGTATTTT	TRBV6-6	TRBJ2-3	-	-
CASSLGTATNQPQHF	TGCGCCAGCAGCCTAGGGACAGCTACCAATCAGCCCCAGCATTTT	TRBV5-1	TRBJ1-5	TRBD1	-
CASSLGLTREREKLFF	TGCGCCAGCAGCTTAGGGCTCACTCGGGAGCGTGAAAAACTGTTTTTT	TRBV5-1	TRBJ1-4	-	-
CSVEDERTGYEQYF	TGCAGCGTTGAAGATGAAAGGACCGGGTACGAGCAGTACTTC	TRBV29-1	TRBJ2-7	-	few
CASSRTQGEETQYF	TGTGCCAGCTCACGTACCCAAGGGGAGGAGACCCAGTACTTC	TRBV18	TRBJ2-5	-	few
CASSAGTFVGGNTIYF	TGTGCCAGCAGCGCCGGGACATTTGTAGGAGGAAACACCATATATTTT	TRBV11-2	TRBJ1-3	-	-
CASSQVVGSGANVLTF	TGCGCCAGCAGCCAAGTAGTCGGCTCTGGGGCCAACGTCCTGACTTTC	TRBV4-3	TRBJ2-6	-	few
CASSCDRVRNQPQHF	TGTGCCAGCAGCTGCGACAGGGTGAGAAATCAGCCCCAGCATTTT	TRBV11-2	TRBJ1-5	TRBD1	-
CASSLGGFTGTTSYEQYF	TGTGCCAGCAGCTTGGGGGGGTTTACCGGGACTACCAGCTACGAGCAGTACTTC	TRBV5-5	TRBJ2-7	TRBD2	-
CSVVKAGGLNEQFF	TGCAGCGTTGTTAAAGCGGGGGGGCTGAATGAGCAGTTCTTC	TRBV29-1	TRBJ2-1	TRBD2	-
CASSLKNTYNEQFF	TGTGCCAGCAGTTTAAAAAATACCTACAATGAGCAGTTCTTC	TRBV27	TRBJ2-1	-	few
CASSRQGRSDEQYF	TGTGCCAGCAGCCGACAGGGCAGGTCTGACGAGCAGTACTTC	TRBV7-6	TRBJ2-7	TRBD1	-
CSARDSSGGTYEQYF	TGCAGTGCTAGAGATAGCAGCGGGGGCACCTACGAGCAGTACTTC	TRBV20-1	TRBJ2-7	TRBD2	-
CASSPSHSGSRQETQYF	TGTGCCAGCAGTCCATCCCATAGCGGGAGCCGACAAGAGACCCAGTACTTC	TRBV6-1	TRBJ2-5	TRBD2	-
CAITAHWGSYNEQFF	TGTGCCATCACAGCTCACTGGGGCTCCTACAATGAGCAGTTCTTC	TRBV7-8	TRBJ2-1	-	-
CASSQGLSSRTDTQYF	TGCGCCAGCAGCCAGGGACTCTCCTCGCGCACAGATACGCAGTATTTT	TRBV4-3	TRBJ2-3	-	once